This T cell receptor beta chain was sequenced in a study of control samples from healthy donors and cancer patients. Some clones are missing from TCRdb's copy, which holds only in-frame ones; the method was immunoSEQ multiplex PCR. The top ten hold approximately 7.5% of the sample, which has approximately 150,000 clones, around nine tenths seen once. Unmatched junction bases numbered 5, after V lost 0 bases and J lost 7 bases. CDR1 is SEHNR and CDR2 is FQNEAQ in the germline V gene (reference sequence). This CDR3 region has 15 residues. The material sequenced was PBMCs. This sequence joins TRBV7-9 and TRBJ1-2, with TRBD1 matching over 10 bases. This receptor was taken from a man aged 45-65 years with head and neck cancer. The CDR3 DNA is TGTGCCAGCAGCTTAGCCCCGGGACAGGGGACTGGCTACACCTTC. It yields the protein CASSLAPGQGTGYTF.